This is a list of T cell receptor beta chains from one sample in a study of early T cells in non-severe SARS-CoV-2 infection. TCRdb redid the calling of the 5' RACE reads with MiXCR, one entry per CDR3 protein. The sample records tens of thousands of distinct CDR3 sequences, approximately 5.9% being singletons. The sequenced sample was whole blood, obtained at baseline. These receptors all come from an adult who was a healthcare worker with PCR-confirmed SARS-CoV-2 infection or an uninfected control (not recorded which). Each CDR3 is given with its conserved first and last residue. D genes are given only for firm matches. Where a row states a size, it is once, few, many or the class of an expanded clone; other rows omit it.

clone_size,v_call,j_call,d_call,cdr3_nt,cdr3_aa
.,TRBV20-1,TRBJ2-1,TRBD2,TGCAGTGCTAGAGCGGGAGCGGGAACCTACAATGAGCAGTTCTTC,CSARAGAGTYNEQFF
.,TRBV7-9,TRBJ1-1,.,TGTGCCAGCAGCGACAAAGCTTTCTTT,CASSDKAFF
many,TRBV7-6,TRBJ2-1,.,TGTGCCAGCAGCTTAAGTGGGGAAGGCAATGAGCAGTTCTTC,CASSLSGEGNEQFF
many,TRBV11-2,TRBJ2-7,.,TGTGCCAGCAGCTTATTTGGGACGGGCTCCTACGAGCAGTACTTC,CASSLFGTGSYEQYF
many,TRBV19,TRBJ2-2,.,TGTGCCAGTAGTCCTGGGCCCGCCGGGGAGCTGTTTTTT,CASSPGPAGELFF
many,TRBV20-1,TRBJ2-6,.,TGCAGTGCTAGAGGGAAGAGCTCTGGGGCCAACGTCCTGACTTTC,CSARGKSSGANVLTF
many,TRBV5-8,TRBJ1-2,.,TGTGCCAGCAGCGAACCCCAGGGAAAATTTAACTATGGCTACACCTTC,CASSEPQGKFNYGYTF
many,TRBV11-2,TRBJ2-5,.,TGTGCCAGCAGCTTAGGGCGATTCCCTATCCAAGAGACCCAGTACTTC,CASSLGRFPIQETQYF
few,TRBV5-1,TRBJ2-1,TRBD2,TGCGCCAGCAGCTGGGGACTAGCGGGGCGCTACAATGAGCAGTTCTTC,CASSWGLAGRYNEQFF
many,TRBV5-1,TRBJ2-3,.,TGCGCCAGCAGCTTGGCCGAAGGGTTTAGGACAGATACGCAGTATTTT,CASSLAEGFRTDTQYF
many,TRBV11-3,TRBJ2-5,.,TGTGCCAGCAGCTTAAGTGCGGAGACCCAGTACTTC,CASSLSAETQYF